Listed here are 10 T cell receptor beta chains from one sample, sequenced in a study of regulatory T cells in long-lasting Graves disease. In building TCR beta libraries, iRepertoire HTBI primers were used together with Arm-PCR of CDR3 regions. TCRdb used MiXCR to reprocess the multiplex PCR reads, holding one entry per CDR3 protein. The profile shows 680,000 or so distinct CDR3 sequences, 15% to 20% of them singletons. The time point was: newly diagnosed GD, antithyroid drugs for less than 3 months. RNA isolated from PBMCs was used to make the TCR library. The sample also formed part of further work on T cells in Graves' hyperthyroidism and ophthalmopathy.

Source: peripheral blood mononuclear cells (PBMCs), taken at new diagnosis, from a patient treated with antithyroid drugs. These receptors all stem from a woman aged 25 to 45 with Graves disease.

This clonotype was seen repeatedly, ten times or more. The chain links TRBV7-2 to TRBJ1-6, with D unclear. The CDR3 is 14 amino acids. The germline CDR1 and CDR2 sequences are SGHTA and FQGNSA. V lost 5 bases and J 9 bases, leaving 14 bases between the germline ends. CDR3: CASSPGLPISPLHF. Here the CDR3 DNA reads TGTGCCAGCAGCCCGGGTCTCCCAATTTCACCCCTCCACTTT.

The chain has TRBV30 and TRBJ2-5, with TRBD1 as a possible D gene (6 bases). V was shortened by 5 bases and J by 7 bases, with 14 bases between the two germline ends. Germline CDR1 and CDR2: GTSNPN and SVGIG (reference sequence). The CDR3 runs 12 residues. In nucleotides, the CDR3 is TGTGCCTGGGACAGGATCCCAGGGACCCAGTACTTC. It encodes CAWDRIPGTQYF.

There are many counts of this clonotype. The chain uses TRBV6-1 and TRBJ1-6; maybe TRBD1 (6 bases). The CDR3 contains 12 residues. Deletions cut 8 bases from V and 12 bases from J, with 14 bases between. Germline CDR1 reads MNHNS; CDR2 reads SASEGT. CDR3 nucleotide sequence: TGTGCCAGCCGCAGGGGCCGAGGACCCCTCCACTTT. It specifies CASRRGRGPLHF.

Points on this clonotype: The junction and the germline gene differ at one end; a read error may be behind it. The chain couples TRBV6-2 or TRBV6-3 to TRBJ2-3; perhaps D is TRBD1 or TRBD2 (5 bases each). This CDR3 spans 16 amino acids. The germline V gene has CDR1 MNHEY and CDR2 SVGEGT. The CDR3 protein is CASSLLRDRDTDAQYF. The CDR3 coding sequence is TGTGCCAGCAGTCTCCTCCGGGACCGCGACACAGATGCGCAGTATTTT.

This clonotype occurred many times. The J gene is TRBJ1-1, the V gene TRBV20-1, with 7 positions matching TRBD1. Germline CDR1 DFQATT, CDR2 SNEGSKA (reference sequence). CDR3 length: 14 residues. V was pared by 3 bases and J by 3 bases, with 7 bases of the junction left unmatched. Here the CDR3 reads CSARIAGGDTEAFF. CDR3 DNA sequence: TGCAGTGCTAGGATAGCAGGGGGTGACACTGAAGCTTTCTTT.

About this clonotype itself: A much more abundant neighbour one base away suggests this may be a read error. V and J are TRBV7-9 and TRBJ1-1, with 7 bases lining up with TRBD1. This CDR3 is 14 amino acids long. Germline assignment: CDR1 SEHNR and CDR2 FQNEAQ (reference sequence). Losses at the gene ends were 6 bases for V and 4 bases for J; bases not matched to a gene: 8. CDR3 sequence (DNA): TGTGCCAGCAGGAACAGGGGTACGGGCACTGAAGCTTTCTTT. Residues: CASRNRGTGTEAFF. Full variable domain (missing parts from reference TRBV7-9 and TRBJ1-1): DTGVSQNPRHKITKRGQNVTFRCDPISEHNRLYWYRQTLGQGPEFLTYFQNEAQLEKSRLLSDRFSAERPKGSFSTLEIQRTEQGDSAMYLCASRNRGTGTEAFFGQGTRLTVV.

In nucleotides, the CDR3 is TGCGCCAGCAGCCTACTCGGGGCCTCCTACGAGCAGTACTTC. It specifies CASSLLGASYEQYF. The V call is TRBV5-1, the J call TRBJ2-7, with D perhaps being TRBD1 or TRBD2 (5 bases each). This CDR3 spans 14 amino acids. Germline V gene sequence: CDR1 SGHRS, CDR2 YFSETQ. Trimming took 4 bases from V and 0 from J, leaving 11 bases between them.

This chain joins TRBV30 and TRBJ1-2; D might be TRBD1 (6 bases). CDR1 is GTSNPN, CDR2 SVGIG, per germline (reference sequence). Trimming shortened V by 5 bases and J by 4 bases, and 20 bases separated the two germline ends. There are 15 residues in the CDR3. The CDR3 sequence is CAWGPGHRPFYGYTF. CDR3 in DNA: TGTGCCTGGGGACCGGGACATCGACCTTTCTATGGCTACACCTTC.

A note on this clonotype: A much larger clone lies a single base off, so this may be a read error. The chain employs TRBV6-1 and TRBJ2-6, with a possible D match to TRBD1 (5 bases). Looked up from germline, CDR1 is MNHNS and CDR2 is SASEGT. CDR3 length: 16 amino acids. CDR3 DNA: TGTGCCAGCAGTCCGACAGTCTTGGCTGGGGCCAACGTCCTGGCTTTC. Residues: CASSPTVLAGANVLAF.

This sequence joins TRBV7-2 and TRBJ1-4, with D hard to call. V was clipped by 1 base and J by 0 bases, with 6 bases between them. The CDR3 spans 15 residues. Germline V lookup: CDR1 SGHTA, CDR2 FQGNSA. The CDR3 bases are TGTGCCAGCAGCTTAGATCTAGCAACTAATGAAAAACTGTTTTTT. This sequence encodes CASSLDLATNEKLFF.